These T cell receptor beta chains were read from a single sample in a study of T-cell memory formation after mild COVID-19. TCRdb redid the calling of the 5' RACE reads with MiXCR, one entry per CDR3 protein. The sample comprises about half a million distinct CDR3 sequences, over 15% of which are singletons, and 9% to 15% rests with the top ten. The material sequenced was PBMCs or a T cell subset sorted from them (not recorded which). The source of these receptors is an adult woman who had mild COVID-19 (a few samples of this study predate the infection). Cell type and time point are not known. Both conserved end residues are trimmed from each CDR3. Each record gives: clone size, J gene, V gene, D gene, CDR3 protein. D genes are given only for firm matches. Clone size appears in some rows only: once, few, many, or a class for an expanded clone.

. TRBJ2-7 TRBV4-2 . ASSQDQGSNEQY
few TRBJ2-7 TRBV4-1 TRBD1 ASSREGTGSYEQY
once TRBJ2-1 TRBV14 TRBD2 ASSQDGTSGGLF
many TRBJ1-5 TRBV15 . ATSRDLQGNQPQH
few TRBJ2-1 TRBV29-1 . SVSADWDEQF
few TRBJ2-1 TRBV6-5 . ASSSTIGNNEQF
few TRBJ2-5 TRBV5-1 . AIVTDNEETQY
few TRBJ2-7 TRBV7-9 . ASSRGAHEQY
. TRBJ2-1 TRBV7-9 TRBD2 ASGLALRGDEQF
. TRBJ2-2 TRBV20-1 . SAGRGGAHTGELF
few TRBJ2-1 TRBV11-2 . ASSLSDISNEQF
few TRBJ1-1 TRBV4-1 . ASSQAHWNTEAF
few TRBJ2-7 TRBV3-1 TRBD1 ASSQGSGQSYSEQY
. TRBJ2-2 TRBV7-3 . ASSPSRPPNTGELF
. TRBJ2-5 TRBV12-3/TRBV12-4 TRBD2 ASQREGQTQY
. TRBJ2-2 TRBV7-2 TRBD2 ASSLSGTSGRNTGELF
. TRBJ2-7 TRBV7-6 TRBD1 ASSLEQGVNYEQY
. TRBJ2-7 TRBV11-2 TRBD2 ASSTSGISYEQY
. TRBJ2-1 TRBV20-1 . SASPGGSFSVEQF
few TRBJ2-7 TRBV27 . ASSFGRGAPGEQY
few TRBJ2-7 TRBV5-1 TRBD1 ASSLEGDSSYEQY
few TRBJ2-2 TRBV29-1 . SAAGVENTGELF
few TRBJ2-1 TRBV2 TRBD2 ASGIGTSGN
few TRBJ2-1 TRBV5-1 TRBD2 ASNEIAGGTYNEQF
few TRBJ1-5 TRBV7-8 . ASSSHNQPQH
few TRBJ2-3 TRBV10-3 . AISDGPDTQY